Listed below are T cell receptor beta chains from one sample, sequenced in a study of blood T cells in healthy people across ages. A single record per CDR3 protein comes from TCRdb applying MiXCR to the 5' RACE reads. Found here are 1.5 million to 2 million distinct CDR3 sequences, about 49% of them singletons; the top ten hold around 2.1%. The sequencing sample was made of blood. The receptors stem from a woman between 40 and 50 years old in good health. The CDR3 runs from the conserved cysteine through the conserved F or W.

v_call	cdr3_aa
TRBV27	CASSSAGTGPNSPLHF
TRBV6-1	CASSLTGAQQYF
TRBV15	CATSIKIAGGGHEQYF
TRBV7-7	CASSLEGLAARETQYF
TRBV27	CASTHRGRGEETQYF
TRBV7-8	CACSLSRGGPGDTQYF
TRBV29-1	CSAREETQFF
TRBV7-9	CASSLVPSGGTPGEQFF
TRBV2	CASLLLQDTEAFF
TRBV28	CASSITSGGIYNEQFF
TRBV7-8	CASSLVVSITGVGSTDTQYF
TRBV4-2	CASSQTQDATSYNSPLHF
TRBV9	CASSVGSGAGSNYGYTF
TRBV7-9	CASSLGRTGRGTDTQYF
TRBV29-1	CSVEARPRETQYF
TRBV5-1	CASSPGQGVEKTQYF
TRBV12-3/TRBV12-4	CASSGSVTGTNIQYF
TRBV24-1	CATSDSAREVNEQFF
TRBV10-3	CAISPMGYGYTF
TRBV12-3/TRBV12-4	CASSLAEEGADGYTF
TRBV7-8	CASSLAGQGAGETQYF
TRBV20-1	CSAREDRVGYTF
TRBV5-5	CASNRWGETQYF
TRBV10-2	CASGGRFYEQYF
TRBV4-3	CASSQDGSGLYNEQFF
TRBV4-1	CASSQDPTDYEQYF